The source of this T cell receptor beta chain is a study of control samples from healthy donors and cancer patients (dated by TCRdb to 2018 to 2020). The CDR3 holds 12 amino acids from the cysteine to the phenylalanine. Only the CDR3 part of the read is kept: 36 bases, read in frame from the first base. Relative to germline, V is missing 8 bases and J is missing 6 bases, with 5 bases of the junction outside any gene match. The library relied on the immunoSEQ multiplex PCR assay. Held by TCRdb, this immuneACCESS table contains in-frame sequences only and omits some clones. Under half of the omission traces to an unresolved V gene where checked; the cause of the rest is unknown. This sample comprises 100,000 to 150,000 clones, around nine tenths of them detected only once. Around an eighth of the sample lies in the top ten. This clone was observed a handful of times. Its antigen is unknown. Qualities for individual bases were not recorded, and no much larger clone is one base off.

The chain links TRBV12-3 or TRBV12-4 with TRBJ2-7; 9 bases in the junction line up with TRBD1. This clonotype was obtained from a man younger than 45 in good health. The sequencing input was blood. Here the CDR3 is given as CASGTGSREQYF. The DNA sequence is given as TGTGCCAGCGGGACAGGGTCTCGCGAGCAGTACTTC.